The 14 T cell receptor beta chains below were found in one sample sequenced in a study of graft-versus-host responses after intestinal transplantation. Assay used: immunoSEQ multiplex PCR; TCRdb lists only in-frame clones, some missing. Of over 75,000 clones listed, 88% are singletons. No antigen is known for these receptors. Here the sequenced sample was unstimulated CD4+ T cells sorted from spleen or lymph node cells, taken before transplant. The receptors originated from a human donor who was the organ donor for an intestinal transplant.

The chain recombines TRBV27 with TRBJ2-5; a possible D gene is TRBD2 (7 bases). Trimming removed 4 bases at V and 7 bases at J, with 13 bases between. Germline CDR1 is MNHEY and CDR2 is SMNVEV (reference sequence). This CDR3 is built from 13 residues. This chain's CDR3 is CASSSKGGVTQYF. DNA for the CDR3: TGTGCCAGCAGTTCCAAGGGGGGGGTGACCCAGTACTTC.

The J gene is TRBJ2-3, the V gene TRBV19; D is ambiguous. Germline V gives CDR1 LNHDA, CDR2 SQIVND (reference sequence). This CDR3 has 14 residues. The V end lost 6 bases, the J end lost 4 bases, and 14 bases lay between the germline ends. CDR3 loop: CASRHPLKADTQYF. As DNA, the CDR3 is TGTGCCAGTAGACACCCTCTCAAAGCAGATACGCAGTATTTT.

CDR3 region: CASSKSGTSYNEQFF. In DNA, the CDR3 is TGTGCCAGTAGTAAGAGCGGGACCTCCTACAATGAGCAGTTCTTC. The chain carries TRBV19 and TRBJ2-1; 7 nucleotides align to TRBD2. This CDR3 has 15 amino acids. Germline V lookup: CDR1 LNHDA, CDR2 SQIVND (reference sequence). V was clipped by 4 bases and J by 0 bases; unmatched bases: 3.

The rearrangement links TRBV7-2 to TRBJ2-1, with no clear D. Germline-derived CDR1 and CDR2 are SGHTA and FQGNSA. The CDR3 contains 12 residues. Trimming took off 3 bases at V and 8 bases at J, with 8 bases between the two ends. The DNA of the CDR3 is TGTGCCAGCAGCTTCCTCGGGTATGAGCAGTTCTTC. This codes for CASSFLGYEQFF.

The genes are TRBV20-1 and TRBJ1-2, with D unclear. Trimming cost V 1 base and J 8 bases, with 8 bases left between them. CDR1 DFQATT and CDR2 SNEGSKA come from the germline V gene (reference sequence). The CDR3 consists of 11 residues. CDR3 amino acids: CSARVAMGYTF. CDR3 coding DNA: TGCAGTGCTAGAGTCGCGATGGGCTACACCTTC.

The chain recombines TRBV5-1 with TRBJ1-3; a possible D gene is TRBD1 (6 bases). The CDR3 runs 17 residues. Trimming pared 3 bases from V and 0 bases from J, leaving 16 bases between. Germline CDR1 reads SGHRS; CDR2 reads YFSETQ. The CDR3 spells CASSSRGFPLSGNTIYF. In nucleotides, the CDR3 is TGCGCCAGCAGCTCAAGGGGGTTTCCCCTCTCTGGAAACACCATATATTTT.

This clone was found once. This CDR3 reads CASSLFGNTEAFF. CDR3 in DNA: TGTGCCAGCAGCTTATTCGGGAACACTGAAGCTTTCTTT. The V and J genes are TRBV5-8 and TRBJ1-1; D is unresolved. CDR1 and CDR2 (germline): SGHTS, YDEGEE. V was shortened by 2 bases and J by 1 base, with 6 bases between the two germline ends. The CDR3 is 13 amino acids.

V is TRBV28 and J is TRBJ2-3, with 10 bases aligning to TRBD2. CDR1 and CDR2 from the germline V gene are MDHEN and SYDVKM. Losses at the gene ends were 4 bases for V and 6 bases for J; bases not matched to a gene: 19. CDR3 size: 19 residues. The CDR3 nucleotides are TGTGCCAGCAGTTCGCAGGGGGCGCGAGAGCGGGGGGGGCTGGATACGCAGTATTTT. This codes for CASSSQGARERGGLDTQYF.

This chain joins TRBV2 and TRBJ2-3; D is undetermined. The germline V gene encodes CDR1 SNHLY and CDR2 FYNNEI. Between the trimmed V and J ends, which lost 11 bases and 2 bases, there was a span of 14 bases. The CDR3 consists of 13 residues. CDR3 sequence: CACSSTSTDTQYF. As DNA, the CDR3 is TGTGCCTGCTCTAGTACCTCCACAGATACGCAGTATTTT.

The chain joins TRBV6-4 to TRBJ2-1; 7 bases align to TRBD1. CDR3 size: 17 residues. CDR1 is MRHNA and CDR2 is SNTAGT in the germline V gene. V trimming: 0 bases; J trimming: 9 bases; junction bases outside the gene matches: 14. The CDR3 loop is CASSDSSLGGVSSEQFF. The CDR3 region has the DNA TGTGCCAGCAGTGACTCGTCTCTAGGGGGCGTTTCAAGTGAGCAGTTCTTC.

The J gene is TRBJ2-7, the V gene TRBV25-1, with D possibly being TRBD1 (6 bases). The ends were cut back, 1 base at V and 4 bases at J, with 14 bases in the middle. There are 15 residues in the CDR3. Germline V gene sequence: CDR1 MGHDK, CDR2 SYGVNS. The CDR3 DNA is TGTGCCAGCAGTGAATTCGGCAGGGGCCTTTACGAGCAGTACTTC. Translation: CASSEFGRGLYEQYF.

The CDR3 region has the DNA TGTGCCAGCAGCTTTATTAGGAGAAGGTTGGGCAATGAGCAGTTCTTC. This encodes CASSFIRRRLGNEQFF. The chain employs TRBV28 and TRBJ2-1; D is unclear. The V and J ends lost 6 bases and 6 bases respectively, with 21 bases between them. Germline loops: CDR1 MDHEN, CDR2 SYDVKM. There are 16 residues in the CDR3.

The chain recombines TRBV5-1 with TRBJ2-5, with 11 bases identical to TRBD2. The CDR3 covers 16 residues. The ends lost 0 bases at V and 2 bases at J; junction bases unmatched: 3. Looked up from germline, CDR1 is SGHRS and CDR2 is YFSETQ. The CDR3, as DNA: TGCGCCAGCAGCTTGGTAGGGACTAGCGGTCAAGAGACCCAGTACTTC. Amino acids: CASSLVGTSGQETQYF. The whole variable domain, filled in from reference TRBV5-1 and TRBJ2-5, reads KAGVTQTPRYLIKTRGQQVTLSCSPISGHRSVSWYQQTPGQGLQFLFEYFSETQRNKGNFPGRFSGRQFSNSRSEMNVSTLELGDSALYLCASSLVGTSGQETQYFGPGTRLLVL.

This CDR3 reads CASSATVNNEQFF. In DNA, the CDR3 is TGTGCCAGCAGCGCGACAGTAAACAATGAGCAGTTCTTC. The J gene is TRBJ2-1, the V gene TRBV7-3; a weak D match, TRBD1 (5 bases). The CDR3 runs 13 residues. Germline CDR1 SGHTA, CDR2 FQGTGA. The ends were cut back, 5 bases at V and 5 bases at J, with 10 bases in the middle.